This TCR beta chain came from a study of blood T cell repertoires in COVID-19. Study at large: COVID-19 samples from acute and convalescent phases originated in the United States, Italy and Spain.

As processed by the authors: Amplified reference gene primers provided the basis for estimating nucleated cell counts. Clones were sequenced by immunoSEQ multiplex PCR, and TCRdb holds only the in-frame ones, with some missing. V, J and clone size are taken as reported in that table, and D and trimming were inferred from the DNA itself. The profile covers hundreds of thousands of clones, with 85% to 90% appearing a single time and 1% to 1.3% taken by the ten largest. Everyone who took part was 18 to 89 years old, and they came from over 20 US areas. Clinical history reported by participants formed the basis on which cohorts were assigned. The receptor was derived from a man aged 30 to 45 who had recovered from COVID-19. What was sequenced was PBMCs or T cells enriched from blood (not recorded which).

The chain's CDR3 is CASSGTGETEAFF. The CDR3 DNA is TGTGCCAGCAGCGGGACAGGGGAAACTGAAGCTTTCTTT. This rearrangement joins TRBV5-4 to TRBJ1-1, with 10 bases aligning to TRBD1. Germline lookup yields CDR1 SGHNT and CDR2 YYREEE (reference sequence). This CDR3 spans 13 amino acids. Trimming removed 4 bases from V and 5 bases from J; junction bases left unmatched: 2.